Listed below are T cell receptor beta chains from one sample, sequenced in a study of blood T cell repertoires in COVID-19. Profiling relied on immunoSEQ multiplex PCR, and the TCRdb table lists in-frame clones only, not all of them. The data hold under 75,000 clones, with over 75% observed a single time. Sequenced input: peripheral blood. These receptors came from a human donor in a cohort sampled during active COVID-19. Both conserved end residues are part of each CDR3. Each record gives: J gene, D gene, clone size, V gene, CDR3 DNA, CDR3 protein. The D gene is left open where the match is weak. Rows give clone size only sometimes, using once, few, many, or a class for an expanded clone.

J: TRBJ1-1; D: .; size: .; V: TRBV28; DNA: TGTGCCAGCAGTTCCCCCGAAACTACGTGGACTGAAGCTTTCTTT; CDR3: CASSSPETTWTEAFF
J: TRBJ1-1; D: .; size: .; V: TRBV11-1; DNA: TGTGCCAGCAGCCAGAACATGAACACTGAAGCTTTCTTT; CDR3: CASSQNMNTEAFF
J: TRBJ2-1; D: .; size: .; V: TRBV9; DNA: TGTGCCAGCAGCGTAGGACAGGGAGGCTACAATGAGCAGTTCTTC; CDR3: CASSVGQGGYNEQFF
J: TRBJ2-7; D: TRBD2; size: .; V: TRBV7-2; DNA: TGTGCCAGCAGCTTAGGTGAGCGGGAGGGCTACTACGAGCAGTACTTC; CDR3: CASSLGEREGYYEQYF
J: TRBJ1-5; D: .; size: few; V: TRBV6-1; DNA: TGTGCCAGCAGTGAAGCCGGGGGGGGGAGCAATCAGCCCCAGCATTTT; CDR3: CASSEAGGGSNQPQHF
J: TRBJ2-2; D: .; size: .; V: TRBV3-1/TRBV3-2; DNA: TGTGCCAGCAGCCCGTGGACAGCAAACACCGGGGAGCTGTTTTTT; CDR3: CASSPWTANTGELFF
J: TRBJ2-5; D: .; size: .; V: TRBV29-1; DNA: TGCAGCGTTGAGGGGGCAGGGATCGAACAAGAGACCCAGTACTTC; CDR3: CSVEGAGIEQETQYF
J: TRBJ1-2; D: .; size: .; V: TRBV4-3; DNA: TGCGCCAGCAGCCAAGATCTGTACCAGGGATCTTATGGCTACACCTTC; CDR3: CASSQDLYQGSYGYTF
J: TRBJ2-1; D: TRBD2; size: .; V: TRBV7-6; DNA: TGTGCCAGCAGCTTCTTGACTAGCGGCTACAATGAGCAGTTCTTC; CDR3: CASSFLTSGYNEQFF
J: TRBJ2-7; D: .; size: .; V: TRBV4-3; DNA: TGCGCCAGCAGCCAAGCGACGGTGAGCGGCTGGTCCTACGAGCAGTACTTC; CDR3: CASSQATVSGWSYEQYF
J: TRBJ2-2; D: .; size: .; V: TRBV4-1; DNA: TGCGCCAGCAGCTTCCGACAGTTCACCGGGGAGCTGTTTTTT; CDR3: CASSFRQFTGELFF
J: TRBJ2-7; D: TRBD2; size: .; V: TRBV7-9; DNA: TGTGCCAGCAGCCTCGGTTCGGGTAGCGGGTCCGAGCAGTACTTC; CDR3: CASSLGSGSGSEQYF
J: TRBJ1-2; D: .; size: .; V: TRBV28; DNA: TGTGCCAGCAGGACAGACCGCCTAGCTAACTATGGCTACACCTTC; CDR3: CASRTDRLANYGYTF
J: TRBJ1-6; D: TRBD1; size: few; V: TRBV3-1/TRBV3-2; DNA: TGTGCCAGCAGAGGCCGGGACAGGGGGCTCTATAATTCACCCCTCCACTTT; CDR3: CASRGRDRGLYNSPLHF
J: TRBJ1-2; D: TRBD1; size: .; V: TRBV5-4; DNA: TGTGCCAGCAGCTTCCCGGGACAGGGAGCGTTGGGCTACACCTTC; CDR3: CASSFPGQGALGYTF
J: TRBJ2-4; D: TRBD2; size: once; V: TRBV5-1; DNA: TGCGCCAGCAGCAGCGGACTAGCGGAGGACATTCAGTACTTC; CDR3: CASSSGLAEDIQYF
J: TRBJ2-1; D: TRBD1; size: .; V: TRBV5-1; DNA: TGCGCCAGCAGCTGGGATGGACAGGGGGCAGGCAATGAGCAGTTCTTC; CDR3: CASSWDGQGAGNEQFF
J: TRBJ2-3; D: .; size: .; V: TRBV11-1; DNA: TGTGCCAGCAGCAAAGAGGTCGACTTAAATACGCAGTATTTT; CDR3: CASSKEVDLNTQYF
J: TRBJ2-5; D: .; size: .; V: TRBV5-4; DNA: TGTGCCAGCAGCTTTGGCGAATGGGGGGCCCAGTACTTC; CDR3: CASSFGEWGAQYF
J: TRBJ2-2; D: .; size: .; V: TRBV28; DNA: TGTGCCAGCAATAGGGCAGGGGTTAGGAACACCGGGGAGCTGTTTTTT; CDR3: CASNRAGVRNTGELFF
J: TRBJ2-7; D: TRBD2; size: .; V: TRBV4-3; DNA: TGCGCCAGCAGCCAAGATCTAGCGGGACAGACCTACGAGCAGTACTTC; CDR3: CASSQDLAGQTYEQYF
J: TRBJ1-2; D: .; size: .; V: TRBV6-2/TRBV6-3; DNA: .; CDR3: CASSSSLGGYTF
J: TRBJ1-1; D: .; size: once; V: TRBV5-1; DNA: TGCGCCAGCAGCTCAAACAGGGCTGAAGCTTTCTTT; CDR3: CASSSNRAEAFF
J: TRBJ2-5; D: TRBD1; size: .; V: TRBV2; DNA: TGTGCCAGCAGTGAAATTCGGGCAGGGGGCCGGGAGACCCAGTACTTC; CDR3: CASSEIRAGGRETQYF